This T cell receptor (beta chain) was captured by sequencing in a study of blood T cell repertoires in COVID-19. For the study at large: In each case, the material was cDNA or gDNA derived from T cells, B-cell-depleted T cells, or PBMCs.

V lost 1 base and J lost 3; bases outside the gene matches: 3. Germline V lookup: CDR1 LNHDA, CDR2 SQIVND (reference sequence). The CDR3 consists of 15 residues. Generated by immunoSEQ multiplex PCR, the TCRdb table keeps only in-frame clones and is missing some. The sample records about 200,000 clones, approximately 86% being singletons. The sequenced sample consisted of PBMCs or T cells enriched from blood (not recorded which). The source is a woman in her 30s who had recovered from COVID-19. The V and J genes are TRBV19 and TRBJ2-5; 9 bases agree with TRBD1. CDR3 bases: TGTGCCAGTAGTATAGGCGGGACAGGGAAAGAGACCCAGTACTTC. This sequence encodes CASSIGGTGKETQYF.